These 24 T cell receptor beta chains were all obtained from the same sample, sequenced in a study of identical twins (dated by TCRdb to about 2016). The library was produced with 5' RACE. The sample was run on an Illumina HiSeq 2000. The public reads were quality trimmed at Q25 with fastp and then assembled into clones with MiXCR by TCRdb, keeping productive beta chains. Merged by CDR3 protein, the rows form single entries marked with the most common genes and DNA. The sample profile shows fewer than 500,000 distinct CDR3 sequences; around an eighth of them were found once. Jointly, the top ten make up around 0.98% of the sample. The sample was also linked to a second study, of yellow fever vaccine responses in identical twins.

The source material was CD4+ T cells sorted from blood. The receptors originated from a woman under 30 in good health.

The genes are TRBV6-2 or TRBV6-3 and TRBJ2-1, with no clear D. Trimming removed 8 bases at V and 6 bases at J, with 11 bases between. The V gene's germline CDR1 is MNHEY and CDR2 SVGEGT. This CDR3 region has 12 residues. In DNA, the CDR3 is TGTGCCAGCGCCAATCAAGTCAATGAGCAGTTCTTC. This translates into CASANQVNEQFF.

There are a few counts of this clonotype. V usage is TRBV4-2 and J usage is TRBJ2-3; D unclear. The V gene's germline CDR1 is LGHNA and CDR2 YNFKEQ. The CDR3 runs 14 residues. Trimming took 4 bases from V and 4 from J, leaving 12 bases between them. CDR3 coding DNA: TGTGCCAGCAGCCCGCAAGCGAGCGCAGATACGCAGTATTTT. Its protein product is CASSPQASADTQYF.

The V call is TRBV7-2, the J call TRBJ2-3; the D is unclear. The CDR3 contains 14 residues. The V gene's germline CDR1 is SGHTA and CDR2 FQGNSA. V was cut by 1 base and J by 5 bases, with 10 bases left in between. The CDR3 DNA sequence: TGTGCCAGCAGCTTAGGGCCCTCAGGAGATACGCAGTATTTT. This gives the protein CASSLGPSGDTQYF. The full variable domain, completed using reference TRBV7-2 and TRBJ2-3, is GAGVSQSPSNKVTEKGKDVELRCDPISGHTALYWYRQSLGQGLEFLIYFQGNSAPDKSGLPSDRFSAERTGGSVSTLTIQRTQQEDSAVYLCASSLGPSGDTQYFGPGTRLTVL.

This clonotype turned up a few times. This chain links TRBV20-1 with TRBJ1-3; weak D call: TRBD1 (6 bases). V lost 2 bases and J 0 bases, leaving 14 bases between the germline ends. Germline-derived CDR1 and CDR2 are DFQATT and SNEGSKA (reference sequence). CDR3 length: 16 amino acids. DNA for the CDR3: TGCAGTGCTAGACCCCCAGGGGCCCACTCTGGAAACACCATATATTTT. It codes for CSARPPGAHSGNTIYF.

This clonotype appeared a few times. The chain is built from TRBV6-1 and TRBJ2-3; 7 bases are shared with TRBD1. The CDR3 is 11 residues long. J lost 4 bases, V lost 8 bases, and 0 bases had no gene match. Per germline, CDR1 MNHNS and CDR2 SASEGT. This CDR3 is CASQGADTQYF. The CDR3 DNA sequence: TGTGCCAGCCAGGGGGCAGATACGCAGTATTTT.

V usage is TRBV11-2 and J usage is TRBJ2-7; 8 bases fit TRBD1. This CDR3 has 13 amino acids. Germline assignment: CDR1 SGHAT and CDR2 FQNNGV. J was trimmed by 4 bases and V by 7 bases; bases with no gene match: 6. The CDR3 DNA sequence: TGTGCCAGCAACCAGGACAGGGATTACGAGCAGTACTTC. It specifies CASNQDRDYEQYF.

The V gene is TRBV18, the J gene TRBJ2-3, with 9 bases aligning to TRBD1. The V and J ends lost 6 bases and 0 bases, in that order; junction bases with no gene match: 1. The germline V gene encodes CDR1 KGHSH and CDR2 LQKENI. The CDR3 runs 14 residues. The CDR3 is CASSGTGSTDTQYF. DNA for the CDR3: TGTGCCAGCTCTGGGACAGGGAGCACAGATACGCAGTATTTT.

The chain uses TRBV20-1 and TRBJ1-1, with D unresolved. CDR3 length: 12 residues. Trimming pared 3 bases from V and 12 bases from J, leaving 17 bases between. The germline V gene has CDR1 DFQATT and CDR2 SNEGSKA (reference sequence). This chain's CDR3 is CSARTNSVGSFF. The CDR3 DNA is TGCAGTGCTAGGACCAATTCGGTGGGATCTTTCTTT.

This clonotype was seen a few times. The chain is built from TRBV11-1 and TRBJ2-7; no reliable D call. The CDR3 is 15 residues long. V was trimmed by 5 bases and J by 0 bases, leaving 14 bases between them. CDR1 SGHAT and CDR2 FQDESV come from the germline V gene (reference sequence). CDR3 region: CASSRVGGLSYEQYF. The DNA of the CDR3 is TGTGCCAGCAGCCGGGTTGGTGGCCTCTCCTACGAGCAGTACTTC.

This clonotype was recorded a few times. The V and J genes are TRBV18 and TRBJ1-1; weak D call: TRBD1 (6 bases). Trimming shortened V by 3 bases and J by 1 base, and 12 bases separated the two germline ends. Germline V lookup: CDR1 KGHSH, CDR2 LQKENI. The CDR3 contains 15 residues. CDR3 region: CASSPEQGWNTEAFF. The DNA for the CDR3 is TGTGCCAGCTCACCTGAACAGGGTTGGAACACTGAAGCTTTCTTT.

This clonotype was counted many times. CDR3 coding DNA: TGCAGTGCTAGTTGGCAGGGACACGAGCAGTACTTC. It translates to CSASWQGHEQYF. The chain is built from TRBV20-1 and TRBJ2-7; possibly TRBD1 or TRBD2 for D (5 bases each). Between the trimmed V and J ends, which lost 3 bases and 5 bases, there was a span of 11 bases. The CDR3 is 12 amino acids. From germline, CDR1 is DFQATT and CDR2 SNEGSKA (reference sequence).

V usage is TRBV6-5 and J usage is TRBJ1-3; D unresolved. The V end was cut by 6 bases, the J end by 8 bases, with 8 bases between. The germline V gene has CDR1 MNHEY and CDR2 SVGAGI. The CDR3 consists of 11 residues. The CDR3 nucleotides read TGTGCCAGCAGCCCCGGATACACCATATATTTT. Amino acid sequence: CASSPGYTIYF.

This clonotype came up a few times. J is TRBJ2-7 and V is TRBV6-2 or TRBV6-3, with D perhaps given as TRBD1 or TRBD2 (5 bases each). The V end was cut by 5 bases, the J end by 5 bases, with 22 bases between. The CDR3 length is 16 residues. From germline, CDR1 is MNHEY and CDR2 SVGEGT. The CDR3 DNA is TGTGCCAGCAGTGACCCCGGGACCCCTCGCCGGAACGAGCAGTACTTC. It specifies CASSDPGTPRRNEQYF.

There are many counts of this clonotype. The chain links TRBV12-3 or TRBV12-4 to TRBJ1-6; no reliable D call. V was pared by 6 bases and J by 9 bases, with 18 bases between. The CDR3 is 15 residues long. CDR3 nucleotides: TGTGCCAGCAGAACTGCGGGGAAGTCTTCTTCACCCCTCCACTTT. Translated: CASRTAGKSSSPLHF.

This clonotype was counted only a few times. This chain links TRBV7-2 with TRBJ2-7; TRBD1 matches at 9 bases. The V and J ends lost 3 bases and 5 bases, in that order; junction bases with no gene match: 5. CDR1 and CDR2 from the germline V gene are SGHTA and FQGNSA. The CDR3 is made up of 14 amino acids. The DNA of the CDR3 is TGTGCCAGCAGCTTCCGGGACAGGGCTGACGAGCAGTACTTC. Translating gives CASSFRDRADEQYF.

J is TRBJ2-1 and V is TRBV29-1, with D perhaps matching TRBD1 or TRBD2 (5 bases each). V lost 7 bases to trimming and J lost 2 bases, with 15 bases between them. The germline gives CDR1 SQVTM, CDR2 ANQGSEA. The CDR3 runs to 14 residues. CDR3 in amino acids: CSAIVTGPYNEQFF. The CDR3 DNA reads as TGCAGCGCGATTGTTACGGGGCCCTACAATGAGCAGTTCTTC.

The V and J genes are TRBV7-2 and TRBJ2-5, with D unresolved. Trimming stripped 3 bases from V and 2 bases from J, with 10 bases between. CDR1 and CDR2 (germline): SGHTA, FQGNSA. The length of the CDR3 is 14 residues. Here the CDR3 DNA reads TGTGCCAGCAGCTTCTTACCGGGTCAAGAGACCCAGTACTTC. This gives the protein CASSFLPGQETQYF. The whole variable domain, filled in from reference TRBV7-2 and TRBJ2-5, reads GAGVSQSPSNKVTEKGKDVELRCDPISGHTALYWYRQSLGQGLEFLIYFQGNSAPDKSGLPSDRFSAERTGGSVSTLTIQRTQQEDSAVYLCASSFLPGQETQYFGPGTRLLVL.

The CDR3 spells CASFQAGTDTQYF. The CDR3 DNA sequence: TGTGCCAGCTTTCAGGCAGGGACAGATACGCAGTATTTT. This chain uses TRBV3-1 with TRBJ2-3, with TRBD1 as a possible D gene (5 bases). V lost 8 bases and J 3 bases, leaving 12 bases between the germline ends. CDR1 is LGHDT and CDR2 is YNNKEL in the germline V gene (reference sequence). This CDR3 contains 13 residues.

The chain couples TRBV10-3 to TRBJ1-1; TRBD1 aligns across 10 bases. The CDR3 is 15 amino acids. Losses at the gene ends were 7 bases for V and 4 bases for J; bases not matched to a gene: 9. Germline V gene sequence: CDR1 ENHRY, CDR2 SYGVKD. The CDR3 region is CAITSPGTGVTEAFF. In DNA form, the CDR3 reads TGTGCCATCACCTCGCCGGGGACAGGGGTCACTGAAGCTTTCTTT.

The CDR3 coding sequence is TGTGCCAGCACAGACGGCAGGGTAACCGGGGAGCTGTTTTTT. Translating it yields CASTDGRVTGELFF. The rearrangement links TRBV27 to TRBJ2-2, with D perhaps TRBD1 (5 bases). The CDR3 has 14 residues. The V end was cut by 7 bases, the J end by 5 bases, with 14 bases between. Germline V gene sequence: CDR1 MNHEY, CDR2 SMNVEV (reference sequence).

This chain links TRBV10-3 with TRBJ1-1; D perhaps matches TRBD1 (6 bases). Germline lookup yields CDR1 ENHRY and CDR2 SYGVKD. This CDR3 spans 15 amino acids. V was trimmed by 0 bases and J by 6 bases, leaving 14 bases between them. The CDR3 loop reads CAISESNRDFPEAFF. In nucleotides, the CDR3 is TGTGCCATCAGTGAGTCTAACAGGGATTTCCCTGAAGCTTTCTTT.

This clonotype came up many times. The rearrangement uses TRBV12-3 or TRBV12-4 and TRBJ2-7, with 9 bases fitting TRBD1. V trimming: 2 bases; J trimming: 6 bases; junction bases outside the gene matches: 8. This CDR3 comprises 15 residues. CDR3 sequence reads: CASSLSGTGRSEQYF. In nucleotides, the CDR3 is TGTGCCAGCAGTTTATCCGGGACAGGGCGTTCCGAGCAGTACTTC.

The chain has TRBV24-1 and TRBJ2-5, with TRBD2 identical over 14 bases. The CDR3 has 17 residues. V gave up 2 bases and J gave up 5 bases; unmatched junction bases: 6. The germline V gene encodes CDR1 KGHDR and CDR2 SFDVKD. The CDR3 DNA follows: TGTGCCACCAGTGATTGCGGGACTAGCGGGAGCGGGGAGACCCAGTACTTC. It specifies CATSDCGTSGSGETQYF.

As for this clonotype: At one of its ends the junction is not consistent with the germline gene, which may arise from a read error. The chain is built from TRBV7-3 and TRBJ2-5; no firm D call. The V gene's germline CDR1 is SGHTA and CDR2 FQGTGA. The CDR3 extends over 16 amino acids. The CDR3 DNA reads TGTGCCAGCAGCTGGGGAACGCCATCGGGCCAAGAGGCCCAGTACTTC. Its protein product is CASSWGTPSGQEAQYF.